This entry features one T cell receptor (beta chain) sequence. Trimming pared 6 bases from V and 0 bases from J, leaving 18 bases between. The CDR3 loop spans 17 amino acids. Germline assignment: CDR1 MNHNY and CDR2 SVGAGI (reference sequence). This specimen belongs to a study of control samples from healthy donors and cancer patients. The table came from immunoSEQ multiplex PCR; TCRdb's copy has only in-frame clones and leaves some out. The sample has over 150,000 clones, about 90% seen once. The chain couples TRBV6-6 to TRBJ1-3; possibly TRBD1 for D (6 bases). The clonotype originates from a woman between 45 and 65 years old in good health. The specimen was blood. This CDR3 is CASSRRGQQVSGNTIYF. CDR3 sequence (DNA): TGTGCCAGCAGCCGACGTGGACAGCAAGTCTCTGGAAACACCATATATTTT.